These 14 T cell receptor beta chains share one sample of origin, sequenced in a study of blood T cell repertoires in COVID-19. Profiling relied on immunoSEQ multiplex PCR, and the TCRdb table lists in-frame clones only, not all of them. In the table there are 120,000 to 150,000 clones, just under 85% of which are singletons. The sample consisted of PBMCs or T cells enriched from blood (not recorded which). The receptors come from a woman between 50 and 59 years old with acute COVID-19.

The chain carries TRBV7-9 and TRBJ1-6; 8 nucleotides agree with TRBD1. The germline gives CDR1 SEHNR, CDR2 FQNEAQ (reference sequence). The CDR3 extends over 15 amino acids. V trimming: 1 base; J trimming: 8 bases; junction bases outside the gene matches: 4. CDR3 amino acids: CASSLGRGQDSPLHF. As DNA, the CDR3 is TGTGCCAGCAGCTTAGGACGGGGACAGGATTCACCCCTCCACTTT.

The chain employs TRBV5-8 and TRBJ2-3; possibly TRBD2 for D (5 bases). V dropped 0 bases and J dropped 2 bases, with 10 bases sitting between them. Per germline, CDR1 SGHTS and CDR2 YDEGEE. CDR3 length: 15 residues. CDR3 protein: CASSLGGYHTDTQYF. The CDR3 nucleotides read TGTGCCAGCAGCTTGGGAGGGTATCACACAGATACGCAGTATTTT.

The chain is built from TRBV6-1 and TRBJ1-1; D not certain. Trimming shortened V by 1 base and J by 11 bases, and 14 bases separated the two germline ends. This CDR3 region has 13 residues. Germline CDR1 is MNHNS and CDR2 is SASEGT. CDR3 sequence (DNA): TGTGCCAGCAGTGAAGTTGGAAACAGAAATGCTTTCTTT. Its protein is CASSEVGNRNAFF.

The CDR3 protein is CAISDRVGGGKAEAFF. For the CDR3, the DNA is TGTGCCATCAGTGATAGGGTTGGGGGGGGCAAAGCTGAAGCTTTCTTT. The V call is TRBV10-3, the J call TRBJ1-1; D perhaps matches TRBD1 (6 bases). Germline CDR1 ENHRY, CDR2 SYGVKD. The ends were cut back, 3 bases at V and 6 bases at J, with 20 bases in the middle. CDR3 length: 16 residues.

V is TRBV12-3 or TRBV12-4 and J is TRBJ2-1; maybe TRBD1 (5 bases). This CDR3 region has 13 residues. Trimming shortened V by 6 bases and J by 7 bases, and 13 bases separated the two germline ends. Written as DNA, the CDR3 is TGTGCCAGCAGCCTAACTCCAGGGAATGAGCAGTTCTTC. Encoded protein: CASSLTPGNEQFF.

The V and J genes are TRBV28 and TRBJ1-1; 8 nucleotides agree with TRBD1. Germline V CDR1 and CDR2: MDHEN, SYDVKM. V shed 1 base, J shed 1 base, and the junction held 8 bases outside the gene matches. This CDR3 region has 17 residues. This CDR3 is CASSLSPRQGWNTEAFF. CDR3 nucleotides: TGTGCCAGCAGTTTATCGCCGAGACAGGGGTGGAACACTGAAGCTTTCTTT.

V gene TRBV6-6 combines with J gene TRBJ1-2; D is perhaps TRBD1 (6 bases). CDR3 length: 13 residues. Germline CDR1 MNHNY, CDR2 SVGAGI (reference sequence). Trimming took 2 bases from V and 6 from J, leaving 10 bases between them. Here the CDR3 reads CASSYQGRDGYTF. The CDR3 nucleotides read TGTGCCAGCAGTTACCAGGGGAGGGATGGCTACACCTTC.

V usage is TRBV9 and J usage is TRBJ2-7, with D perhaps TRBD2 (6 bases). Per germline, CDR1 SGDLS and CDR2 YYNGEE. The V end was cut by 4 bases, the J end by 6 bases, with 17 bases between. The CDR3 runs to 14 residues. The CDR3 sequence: CASSPGTSVPEQYF. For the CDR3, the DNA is TGTGCCAGCAGCCCCGGGACTTCGGTGCCCGAGCAGTACTTC. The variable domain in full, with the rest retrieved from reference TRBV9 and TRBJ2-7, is DSGVTQTPKHLITATGQRVTLRCSPRSGDLSVYWYQQSLDQGLQFLIQYYNGEERAKGNILERFSAQQFPDLHSELNLSSLELGDSALYFCASSPGTSVPEQYFGPGTRLTVT.

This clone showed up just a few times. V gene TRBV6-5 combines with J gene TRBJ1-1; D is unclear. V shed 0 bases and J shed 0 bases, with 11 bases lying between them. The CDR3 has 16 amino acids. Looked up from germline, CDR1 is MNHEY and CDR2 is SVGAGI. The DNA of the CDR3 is TGTGCCAGCAGTTACTCGAGGAAAGCATTGAACACTGAAGCTTTCTTT. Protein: CASSYSRKALNTEAFF.

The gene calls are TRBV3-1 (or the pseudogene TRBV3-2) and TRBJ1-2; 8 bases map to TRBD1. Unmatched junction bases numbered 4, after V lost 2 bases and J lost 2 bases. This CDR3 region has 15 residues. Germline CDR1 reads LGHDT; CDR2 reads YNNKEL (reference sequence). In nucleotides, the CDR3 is TGTGCCAGCAGCCAACGGACAGGGAAGAACTATGGCTACACCTTC. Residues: CASSQRTGKNYGYTF.

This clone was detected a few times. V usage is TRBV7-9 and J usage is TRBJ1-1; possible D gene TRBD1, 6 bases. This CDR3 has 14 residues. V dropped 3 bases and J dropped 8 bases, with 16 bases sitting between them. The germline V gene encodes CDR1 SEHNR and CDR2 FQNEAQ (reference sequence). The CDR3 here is CASSFLLGHIEAFF. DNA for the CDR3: TGTGCCAGCAGCTTCCTGCTGGGACACATCGAAGCTTTCTTT.

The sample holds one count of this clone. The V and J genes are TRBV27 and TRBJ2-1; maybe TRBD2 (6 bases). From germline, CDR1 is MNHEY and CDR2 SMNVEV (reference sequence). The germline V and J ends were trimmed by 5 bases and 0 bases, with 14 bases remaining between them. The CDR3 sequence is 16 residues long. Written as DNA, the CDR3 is TGTGCCAGCAGTCTATTAGCGGCCTTCTCCTACAATGAGCAGTTCTTC. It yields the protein CASSLLAAFSYNEQFF.

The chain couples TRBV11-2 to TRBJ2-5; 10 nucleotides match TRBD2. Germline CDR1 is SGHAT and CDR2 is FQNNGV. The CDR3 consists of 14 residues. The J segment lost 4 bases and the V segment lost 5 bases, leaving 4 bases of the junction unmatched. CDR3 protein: CASSRSGRGETQYF. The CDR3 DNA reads TGTGCCAGCAGCCGAAGCGGGAGGGGAGAGACCCAGTACTTC.

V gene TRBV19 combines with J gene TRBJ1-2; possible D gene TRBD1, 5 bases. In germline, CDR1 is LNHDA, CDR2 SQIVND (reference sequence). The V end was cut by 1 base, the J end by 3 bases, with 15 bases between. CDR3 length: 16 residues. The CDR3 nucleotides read TGTGCCAGTAGTATAGTTCCCATCGGACATTACTATGGCTACACCTTC. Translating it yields CASSIVPIGHYYGYTF.